Each of the 4 T cell receptor beta chains below was sequenced from the same sample in a study of blood T cell repertoires in COVID-19. The data were produced by immunoSEQ multiplex PCR, yet TCRdb's version contains in-frame clones alone and is incomplete. This sample has a few hundred thousand clones, with about 86% found just once. The specimen sequenced was PBMCs or T cells enriched from blood (not recorded which). All receptors derive from a man aged 25-45 years with acute COVID-19.

The chain is built from TRBV15 and TRBJ2-2; 7 nucleotides line up with TRBD2. The CDR3 extends over 15 amino acids. The V segment lost 5 bases and the J segment 2 bases; nucleotides outside the gene matches: 5. CDR1 is LNHNV, CDR2 YYDKDF, per germline (reference sequence). This CDR3 reads CATSYSGLNTGELFF. CDR3 DNA sequence: TGTGCCACCAGCTATAGCGGGCTAAACACCGGGGAGCTGTTTTTT. Together with reference TRBV15 and TRBJ2-2, the CDR3 gives the full variable domain: DAMVIQNPRYQVTQFGKPVTLSCSQTLNHNVMYWYQQKSSQAPKLLFHYYDKDFNNEADTPDNFQSRRPNTSFCFLDIRSPGLGDTAMYLCATSYSGLNTGELFFGEGSRLTVL.

The genes are TRBV5-5 and TRBJ2-1; 10 nucleotides align to TRBD2. The CDR3 contains 14 residues. V gave up 0 bases and J gave up 7 bases; unmatched junction bases: 1. In germline, CDR1 is SGHKS, CDR2 YYEKEE (reference sequence). The CDR3 DNA reads as TGTGCCAGCAGCTTGGGAGCGGGAGGGAATGAGCAGTTCTTC. Residues: CASSLGAGGNEQFF. Full variable domain (outside the CDR3, taken from reference TRBV5-5 and TRBJ2-1): DAGVTQSPTHLIKTRGQQVTLRCSPISGHKSVSWYQQVLGQGPQFIFQYYEKEERGRGNFPDRFSARQFPNYSSELNVNALLLGDSALYLCASSLGAGGNEQFFGPGTRLTVL.

This clone was recorded a few times. The rearrangement links TRBV7-2 to TRBJ1-1; 7 bases fit TRBD1. Trimming removed 7 bases from V and 4 bases from J; junction bases left unmatched: 9. This CDR3 spans 14 amino acids. Germline V CDR1 and CDR2: SGHTA, FQGNSA. CDR3 sequence reads: CASTGIQGITEAFF. The DNA of the CDR3 is TGTGCCAGCACCGGTATACAGGGGATCACTGAAGCTTTCTTT.

This clone occurred a few times. V and J are TRBV7-9 and TRBJ2-1; TRBD2 matches at 7 bases. This CDR3 has 12 residues. V was pared by 11 bases and J by 1 base, with 2 bases of the junction left unmatched. Germline V lookup: CDR1 SEHNR, CDR2 FQNEAQ (reference sequence). CDR3 sequence: CAGGLSYNEQFF. The CDR3 DNA is TGTGCCGGGGGACTATCCTACAATGAGCAGTTCTTC.